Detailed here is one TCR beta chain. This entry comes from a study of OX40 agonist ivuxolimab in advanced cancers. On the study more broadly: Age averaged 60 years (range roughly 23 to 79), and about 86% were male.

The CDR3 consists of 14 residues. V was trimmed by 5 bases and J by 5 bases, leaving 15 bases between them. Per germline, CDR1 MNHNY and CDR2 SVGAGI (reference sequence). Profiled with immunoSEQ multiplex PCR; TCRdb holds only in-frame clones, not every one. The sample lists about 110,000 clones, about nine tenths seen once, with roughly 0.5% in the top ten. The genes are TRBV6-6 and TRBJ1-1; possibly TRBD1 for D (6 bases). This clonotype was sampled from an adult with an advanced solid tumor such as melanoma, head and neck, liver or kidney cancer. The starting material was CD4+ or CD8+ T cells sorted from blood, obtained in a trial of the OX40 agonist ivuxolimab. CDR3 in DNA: TGTGCCAGCAGTAAGGGAAGACAGGTAACTGAAGCTTTCTTT. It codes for CASSKGRQVTEAFF.